Shown below are 10 T cell receptor beta chains from a single sample sequenced in a study of T cells expressing NK-cell markers. TCRdb reprocessed the 5' RACE reads and reports one entry per CDR3 protein, with no DNA. The table gives fewer than 400,000 distinct CDR3 sequences; the top ten clones make up about 5.2% of it. Input material: blood T cells: a sorted CD56 or NKG2C T cell subset, CD4+ or CD8+ T cells, or bulk PBMC T cells (not recorded which). These receptors were obtained from a man between 18 and 69 years old in good health.

The V call is TRBV20-1, the J call TRBJ2-4; TCRdb picks TRBD1, but there is no DNA to check that call. CDR3 length: 14 residues. Germline assignment: CDR1 DFQATT and CDR2 SNEGSKA (reference sequence). The CDR3 region is CSASRRQGENIQYF.

J is TRBJ2-7 and V is TRBV19; TCRdb outputs TRBD1, but without DNA this stays unchecked. Germline V gene lookup returns CDR1 LNHDA and CDR2 SQIVND (reference sequence). This CDR3 contains 14 residues. CDR3 residues: CASSIETGVGEQYF. Looking up the rest from reference TRBV19 and TRBJ2-7 gives the full variable domain: DGGITQSPKYLFRKEGQNVTLSCEQNLNHDAMYWYRQDPGQGLRLIYYSQIVNDFQKGDIAEGYSVSREKKESFPLTVTSAQKNPTAFYLCASSIETGVGEQYFGPGTRLTVT.

CDR3 in amino acids: CASSIYKTGGFYNEQFF. This chain links TRBV7-8 with TRBJ2-1; the D call of TRBD1 rests on TCRdb alone, since no DNA is present to check it. The CDR3 has 17 amino acids. The V gene's germline CDR1 is SGHVS and CDR2 FQNEAQ.

J is TRBJ2-3 and V is TRBV29-1; there is no DNA to check the TCRdb D call of TRBD1. The length of the CDR3 is 12 residues. Looked up from germline, CDR1 is SQVTM and CDR2 is ANQGSEA. The CDR3: CSVLGQGNTQYF.

V and J are TRBV7-9 and TRBJ2-5; TCRdb gives TRBD1 as the D gene, but with no DNA this cannot be confirmed. This CDR3 region has 15 residues. From germline, CDR1 is SEHNR and CDR2 FQNEAQ (reference sequence). The CDR3 reads CASSDRDRGLETQYF.

J is TRBJ2-3 and V is TRBV12-3 or TRBV12-4; the D call from TCRdb, TRBD2, cannot be confirmed without DNA. CDR3 length: 18 residues. This CDR3 reads CASTAGTSGGEVADTQYF.

The rearrangement joins TRBV12-3 or TRBV12-4 to TRBJ2-1. This CDR3 has 16 amino acids. CDR3 amino acids: CASSLRLLSSYNEQFF.

V usage is TRBV7-9 and J usage is TRBJ2-7; TCRdb returns TRBD1, unconfirmable since there is no DNA. This CDR3 is built from 16 residues. The germline CDR1 and CDR2 sequences are SEHNR and FQNEAQ (reference sequence). CDR3 in amino acids: CASSSPQGQGNYEQYF.

The rearrangement links TRBV21-1 to TRBJ2-2; the D call from TCRdb, TRBD2, cannot be confirmed without DNA. TRBV21-1 is a pseudogene segment. This CDR3 contains 16 residues. The chain's CDR3 is CARTLGLAVLTGELFF.

CDR3 protein: CASSVRASGTRGELFF. The gene calls are TRBV9 and TRBJ2-2; TCRdb calls TRBD2, which cannot be checked without DNA. The CDR3 contains 16 residues. Per the germline V gene, CDR1 is SGDLS and CDR2 is YYNGEE.